This T cell receptor (beta chain) is drawn from a study of CD8+ T cells in alopecia areata. Study at large: Tofacitinib continued for 6 to 18 months and was then withheld for 6 months.

CDR1 is SGHRS and CDR2 is YFSETQ in the germline V gene. The CDR3 spans 15 residues. V shed 4 bases and J shed 5 bases, with 16 bases lying between them. Alopecia areata patients provided lesional scalp punch biopsies and peripheral blood, both collected for the study. The table lists this clone with a few counts. Following extraction, RNA underwent reverse transcription to cDNA, which served as the sequencing template. The table came from immunoSEQ multiplex PCR; TCRdb's copy has only in-frame clones and leaves some out. The profile shows under 250,000 clones, approximately 52% of them singletons. The TCR was taken from a human donor with alopecia areata. Sequenced material: CD4+ T cells sorted from blood, taken at week 0. The chain recombines TRBV5-1 with TRBJ1-5, with D maybe TRBD1 (6 bases). DNA for the CDR3: TGCGCCAGCAGCGCAGCCTCAGGGGCGGATCAGCCCCAGCATTTT. Its protein is CASSAASGADQPQHF.